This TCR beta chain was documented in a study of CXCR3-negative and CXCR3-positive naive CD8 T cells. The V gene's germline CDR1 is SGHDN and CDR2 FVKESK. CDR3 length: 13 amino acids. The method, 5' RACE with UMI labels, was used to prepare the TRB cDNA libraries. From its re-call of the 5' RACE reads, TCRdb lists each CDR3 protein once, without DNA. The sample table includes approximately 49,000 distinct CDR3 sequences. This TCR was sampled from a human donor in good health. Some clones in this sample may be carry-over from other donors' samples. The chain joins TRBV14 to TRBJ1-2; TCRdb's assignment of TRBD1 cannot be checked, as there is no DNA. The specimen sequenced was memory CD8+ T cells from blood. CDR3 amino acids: CASSDQGAYGYTF. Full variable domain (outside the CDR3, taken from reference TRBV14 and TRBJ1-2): EAGVTQFPSHSVIEKGQTVTLRCDPISGHDNLYWYRRVMGKEIKFLLHFVKESKQDESGMPNNRFLAERTGGTYSTLKVQPAELEDSGVYFCASSDQGAYGYTFGSGTRLTVV.